This TCR beta chain was sequenced during a study of blood T cell repertoires in COVID-19. The overall study: Donors in the United States, Italy and Spain gave samples during acute or convalescent COVID-19.

In the original workflow: Amplifying reference gene primers gave estimates of nucleated cell counts. Some clones are missing from TCRdb's copy, which holds only in-frame ones; the method was immunoSEQ multiplex PCR. The DNA gave D and trimming, while V, J and clone size come from that table. The sample yields approximately 49,000 clones, approximately 78% seen once. This CDR3 region has 15 residues. The V end lost 3 bases, the J end lost 6 bases, and 14 bases lay between the germline ends. The V gene's germline CDR1 is MDHEN and CDR2 SYDVKM. V usage is TRBV28 and J usage is TRBJ2-2, with D unresolved. The source is a human donor with acute or convalescent COVID-19. The donor label of this sample is uncertain. Sequences were obtained from peripheral blood. This CDR3 is CASSFLVRGAGELFF. The CDR3 DNA follows: TGTGCCAGCAGTTTCCTAGTGCGAGGCGCCGGGGAGCTGTTTTTT.